These 23 T cell receptor beta chains came from one sample sequenced in a study. TCRdb independently ran MiXCR on the 5' RACE reads; one entry per CDR3 protein. The sample records roughly 50,000 distinct CDR3 sequences, approximately 24% being singletons. Specimen: tumor-infiltrating naive CD4+ T cells sorted from the breast tumor. Subset specified: naive CD4+ T cells, CD4+CD45RA+CD25-. The receptor source for this set is a female donor with breast cancer.

The rearrangement links TRBV6-4 to TRBJ2-7; D ambiguous. Trimming took 6 bases from V and 3 from J, leaving 9 bases between them. Per the germline V gene, CDR1 is MRHNA and CDR2 is SNTAGT. This CDR3 contains 12 residues. CDR3 amino acids: CASRTDVYEQYF. DNA of the CDR3: TGTGCCAGCAGGACGGACGTCTACGAGCAGTACTTC.

This clonotype came up many times. V and J are TRBV28 and TRBJ2-1; TRBD2 matches at 7 bases. The V and J ends lost 4 bases and 6 bases, in that order; junction bases with no gene match: 15. The CDR3 loop spans 17 amino acids. Germline values: CDR1 MDHEN, CDR2 SYDVKM. CDR3 sequence reads: CASSWGWEAGDRNEQFF. CDR3 bases: TGTGCCAGCAGTTGGGGGTGGGAGGCGGGAGATCGCAATGAGCAGTTCTTC.

This clonotype turned up a few times. The rearrangement links TRBV7-3 to TRBJ2-5, with unresolved D. Germline lookup yields CDR1 SGHTA and CDR2 FQGTGA. This CDR3 spans 13 amino acids. Trimming left V 6 bases short and J 5 bases short, with 13 bases between. The CDR3 loop is CASSPGPGETQYF. The CDR3 DNA is TGTGCCAGCAGTCCGGGCCCCGGGGAGACCCAGTACTTC.

This clonotype was recorded many times. The rearrangement joins TRBV12-3 or TRBV12-4 to TRBJ1-1, with D unresolved. Trimming removed 6 bases from V and 1 base from J, with 6 bases in between. This CDR3 has 12 residues. This CDR3 is CASRRPNTEAFF. The CDR3 nucleotides read TGTGCCAGCAGACGACCGAACACTGAAGCTTTCTTT.

In nucleotides, the CDR3 is TGTGCCAGCAGCTTAATCGGGACAGGGAACGATGAGCAGTTCTTC. It yields the protein CASSLIGTGNDEQFF. The chain carries TRBV7-3 and TRBJ2-1; TRBD1 matches 9 bases. V shed 1 base, J shed 8 bases, and the junction held 6 bases outside the gene matches. CDR1 and CDR2 from the germline V gene are SGHTA and FQGTGA. This CDR3 region has 15 residues.

This chain uses TRBV18 with TRBJ2-7; D is ambiguous. The CDR3 is 14 amino acids. With 3 bases removed from V and 3 bases from J, the gap between germline ends came to 12 bases. Germline lookup yields CDR1 KGHSH and CDR2 LQKENI. The CDR3 region is CASSPELPLYEQYF. Here the CDR3 DNA reads TGTGCCAGCTCACCTGAACTTCCCCTCTACGAGCAGTACTTC.

V usage is TRBV7-2 and J usage is TRBJ2-1; the D gene is possibly TRBD2 (5 bases). Germline V CDR1 and CDR2: SGHTA, FQGNSA. The CDR3 spans 15 residues. Trimming cost V 5 bases and J 0 bases, with 11 bases left between them. CDR3 in amino acids: CASSLDSSSYNEQFF. The DNA for the CDR3 is TGTGCCAGCAGCCTGGACTCAAGCTCCTACAATGAGCAGTTCTTC.

The sample holds a few counts of this clonotype. The genes are TRBV10-2 and TRBJ1-5; 7 bases are shared with TRBD1. The germline CDR1 and CDR2 sequences are WSHSY and SAAADI. The CDR3 has 14 amino acids. J gave up 3 bases and V 3 bases, and 2 bases lay outside the gene matches. CDR3 amino acids: CASSEQGNNQPQHF. The CDR3 nucleotides are TGCGCCAGCAGTGAACAGGGGAACAATCAGCCCCAGCATTTT.

The CDR3 here is CAISGAPYEQYF. In nucleotides, the CDR3 is TGTGCCATCTCAGGGGCGCCCTACGAGCAGTACTTC. The rearrangement joins TRBV10-3 to TRBJ2-7; TRBD1 is a possible D gene (6 bases). Germline V lookup: CDR1 ENHRY, CDR2 SYGVKD. This CDR3 is built from 12 residues. The V end lost 8 bases, the J end lost 2 bases, and 10 bases lay between the germline ends.

V and J are TRBV6-6 and TRBJ1-3; weak D call: TRBD1 (6 bases). V was clipped by 0 bases and J by 0 bases, with 6 bases between them. CDR3 length equals 15 residues. Germline values: CDR1 MNHNY, CDR2 SVGAGI (reference sequence). DNA for the CDR3: TGTGCCAGCAGTTACTCGGGGGCCTCTGGAAACACCATATATTTT. Protein product: CASSYSGASGNTIYF.

This clonotype was seen a handful of times. The chain couples TRBV20-1 to TRBJ2-1, with TRBD1 identical over 10 bases. The CDR3 length is 14 residues. Trimming at V came to 7 bases and at J to 9 bases, leaving 12 bases not matched to a gene. CDR1 and CDR2 from the germline V gene are DFQATT and SNEGSKA (reference sequence). The CDR3 DNA reads as TGCAGTGAGGAGACTGGGACAGGGGTCGGTGAGCAGTTCTTC. This sequence encodes CSEETGTGVGEQFF.

This clonotype showed up just a few times. The chain couples TRBV5-1 to TRBJ1-1; unclear D gene. Trimming took 2 bases from V and 2 from J, leaving 10 bases between them. Per the germline V gene, CDR1 is SGHRS and CDR2 is YFSETQ. CDR3 length equals 14 residues. The CDR3 nucleotides are TGCGCCAGCAGCTTCAGCGACGTTAACACTGAAGCTTTCTTT. Translating gives CASSFSDVNTEAFF.

As to this clonotype: At one of its ends the junction is not consistent with the germline gene, which may arise from a read error. The chain is built from TRBV15 and TRBJ2-2; 8 bases fit TRBD2. Germline values: CDR1 LNHNV, CDR2 YYDKDF (reference sequence). This CDR3 contains 15 residues. The CDR3 here is CAASRLAIGTGELFF. In DNA form, the CDR3 reads TGTGCCGCCAGCAGACTAGCGATCGGCACCGGGGAGCTGTTTTTT. Filled out from reference TRBV15 and TRBJ2-2, the complete variable domain reads DAMVIQNPRYQVTQFGKPVTLSCSQTLNHNVMYWYQQKSSQAPKLLFHYYDKDFNNEADTPDNFQSRRPNTSFCFLDIRSPGLGDTAMYLCAASRLAIGTGELFFGEGSRLTVL.

The chain joins TRBV7-9 to TRBJ2-1; TRBD2 agrees at 7 bases. The CDR3 runs to 14 residues. The germline V gene has CDR1 SEHNR and CDR2 FQNEAQ (reference sequence). The J segment lost 8 bases and the V segment lost 4 bases, leaving 8 bases of the junction unmatched. Here the CDR3 DNA reads TGTGCCAGCAGCTCAAGCGGGATCACGGATGAGCAGTTCTTC. Amino acids: CASSSSGITDEQFF.

This chain connects TRBV29-1 to TRBJ2-3; tentatively, D is TRBD2 (6 bases). This CDR3 is 13 amino acids long. Germline V gene data show CDR1 as SQVTM and CDR2 as ANQGSEA. Trimming left V 1 base short and J 7 bases short, with 12 bases between. CDR3 DNA: TGCAGCGTTGAAGCGACTAGTTCAAATACGCAGTATTTT. Protein: CSVEATSSNTQYF.

The chain joins TRBV2 to TRBJ2-4, with TRBD2 identical over 7 bases. Germline CDR1 and CDR2: SNHLY and FYNNEI. The V segment lost 10 bases and the J segment 10 bases; nucleotides outside the gene matches: 13. The CDR3 spans 13 residues. The CDR3: CATRDPRERIQYF. The DNA for the CDR3 is TGTGCCACCCGGGACCCGCGGGAGAGGATTCAGTACTTC.

The sample holds a few counts of this clonotype. The rearrangement uses TRBV5-1 and TRBJ2-1; no definite D call. Trimming shortened V by 5 bases and J by 7 bases, and 10 bases separated the two germline ends. The CDR3 sequence is 12 residues long. Germline assignment: CDR1 SGHRS and CDR2 YFSETQ. CDR3: CASRIDINEQFF. As DNA, the CDR3 is TGCGCCAGCAGGATCGACATTAATGAGCAGTTCTTC.

This clonotype was counted between two and nine times. The gene calls are TRBV5-1 and TRBJ2-2, with 10 bases fitting TRBD2. The CDR3 is 15 amino acids. J was trimmed by 0 bases and V by 6 bases; bases with no gene match: 2. CDR1 and CDR2 from the germline V gene are SGHRS and YFSETQ. The CDR3 DNA reads as TGCGCCAGCAAGACTAGCGGGCCGAACACCGGGGAGCTGTTTTTT. Residues: CASKTSGPNTGELFF.

This clonotype has a handful of counts. The chain recombines TRBV15 with TRBJ1-6; 9 nucleotides line up with TRBD1. Germline V gene sequence: CDR1 LNHNV, CDR2 YYDKDF (reference sequence). The CDR3 spans 15 residues. J gave up 7 bases and V 4 bases, and 5 bases lay outside the gene matches. Here the CDR3 DNA reads TGTGCCACCAGCACCCTGACAGGGGGGAATTCACCCCTCCACTTT. As protein: CATSTLTGGNSPLHF.

The J gene is TRBJ1-4, the V gene TRBV2; TRBD1 agrees at 8 bases. This CDR3 is built from 14 residues. V trimming: 5 bases; J trimming: 8 bases; junction bases outside the gene matches: 7. CDR1 and CDR2 from the germline V gene are SNHLY and FYNNEI. As DNA, the CDR3 is TGTGCCAGCAGTAGACAGGGGCCGCGGGAAAAACTGTTTTTT. This gives the protein CASSRQGPREKLFF.

This clonotype has a handful of counts. CDR3 amino acids: CASSADMGLVYEQYF. The CDR3 nucleotides read TGTGCCAGCAGTGCTGATATGGGACTAGTCTACGAGCAGTACTTC. The V gene is TRBV6-5, the J gene TRBJ2-7; 8 nucleotides agree with TRBD2. This CDR3 has 15 amino acids. J lost 3 bases, V lost 5 bases, and 9 bases had no gene match. From germline, CDR1 is MNHEY and CDR2 SVGAGI.

The chain joins TRBV10-3 to TRBJ1-1; D remains unclear. Trimming stripped 6 bases from V and 0 bases from J, with 2 bases between. From germline, CDR1 is ENHRY and CDR2 SYGVKD. This CDR3 is built from 11 residues. The CDR3 loop reads CAIRVNTEAFF. CDR3 DNA: TGTGCCATCAGGGTGAACACTGAAGCTTTCTTT.

This clonotype was detected a few times. The chain has TRBV18 and TRBJ2-3; D is perhaps TRBD1 (6 bases). Germline CDR1 reads KGHSH; CDR2 reads LQKENI. The CDR3 covers 12 residues. The V and J ends lost 8 bases and 4 bases respectively, with 10 bases between them. The CDR3 here is CASAEGADTQYF. In DNA, the CDR3 is TGTGCCAGCGCTGAGGGGGCAGATACGCAGTATTTT.